This paragraph reports one T cell receptor beta chain. V was pared by 5 bases and J by 5 bases, with 13 bases between. Germline CDR1 is SGHTA and CDR2 is FQGTGA. This CDR3 has 14 residues. Using immunoSEQ multiplex PCR, the repertoire was profiled, and TCRdb retains in-frame clones only, with some absent. The sample records 68,000 or so clones, about nine tenths being singletons. This record comes from a study of technical replicates of blood from a handful of donors. The chain combines TRBV7-3 with TRBJ2-1; D possibly corresponds to TRBD1 (6 bases). This receptor was identified in a human donor in good health. Some clones in this sample may be carry-over from other donors' samples. Source material: PBMCs. DNA for the CDR3: TGTGCCAGCAGCCCTGGGGGCAGCCACAATGAGCAGTTCTTC. It encodes CASSPGGSHNEQFF.